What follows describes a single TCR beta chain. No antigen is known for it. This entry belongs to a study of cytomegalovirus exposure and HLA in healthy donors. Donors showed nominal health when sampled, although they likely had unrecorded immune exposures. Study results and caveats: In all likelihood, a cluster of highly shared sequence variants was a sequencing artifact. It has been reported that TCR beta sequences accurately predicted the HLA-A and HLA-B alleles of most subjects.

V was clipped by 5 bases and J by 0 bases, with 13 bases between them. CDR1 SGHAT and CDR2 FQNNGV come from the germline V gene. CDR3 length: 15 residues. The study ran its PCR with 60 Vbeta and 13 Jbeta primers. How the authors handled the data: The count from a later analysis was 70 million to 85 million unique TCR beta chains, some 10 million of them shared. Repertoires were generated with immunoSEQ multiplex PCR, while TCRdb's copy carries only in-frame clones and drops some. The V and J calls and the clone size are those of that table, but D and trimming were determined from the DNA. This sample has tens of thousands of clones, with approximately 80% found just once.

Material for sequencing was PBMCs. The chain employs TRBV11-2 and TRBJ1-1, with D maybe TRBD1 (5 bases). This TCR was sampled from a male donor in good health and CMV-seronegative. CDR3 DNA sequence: TGTGCCAGCAGCCATGGGGCAGCTTTGAACACTGAAGCTTTCTTT. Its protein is CASSHGAALNTEAFF.